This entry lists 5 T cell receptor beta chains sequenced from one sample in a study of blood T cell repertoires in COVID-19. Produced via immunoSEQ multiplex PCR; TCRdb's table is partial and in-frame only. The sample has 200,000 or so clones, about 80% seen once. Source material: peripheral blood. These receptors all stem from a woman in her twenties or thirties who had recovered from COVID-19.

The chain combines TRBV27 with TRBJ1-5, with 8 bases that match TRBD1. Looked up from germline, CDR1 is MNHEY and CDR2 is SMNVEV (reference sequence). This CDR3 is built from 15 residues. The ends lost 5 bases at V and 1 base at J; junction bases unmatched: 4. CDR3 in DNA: TGTGCCAGCAGTCAGGGGGCGAGGAGCAATCAGCCCCAGCATTTT. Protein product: CASSQGARSNQPQHF.

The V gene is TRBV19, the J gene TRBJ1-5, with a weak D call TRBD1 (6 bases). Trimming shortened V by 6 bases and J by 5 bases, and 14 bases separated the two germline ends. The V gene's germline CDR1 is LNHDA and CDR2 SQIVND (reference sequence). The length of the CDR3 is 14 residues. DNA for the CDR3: TGTGCCAGTAGGTCCGGGACACCGTATCAGCCCCAGCATTTT. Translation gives CASRSGTPYQPQHF.

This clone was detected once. The CDR3, as DNA: TGTGCCGTTCAGGCAGACCTACAAGAGACCCAGTACTTC. The encoded protein is CAVQADLQETQYF. The chain employs TRBV12-3 or TRBV12-4 and TRBJ2-5; D not certain. There are 13 residues in the CDR3. Trimming removed 11 bases at V and 2 bases at J, with 15 bases between.

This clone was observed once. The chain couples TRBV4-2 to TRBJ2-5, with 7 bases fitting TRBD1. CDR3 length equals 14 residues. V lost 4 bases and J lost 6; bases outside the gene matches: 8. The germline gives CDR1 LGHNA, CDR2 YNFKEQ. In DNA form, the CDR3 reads TGTGCCAGCAGCCCCATTGACAGGGAACAGACCCAGTACTTC. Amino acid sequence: CASSPIDREQTQYF.

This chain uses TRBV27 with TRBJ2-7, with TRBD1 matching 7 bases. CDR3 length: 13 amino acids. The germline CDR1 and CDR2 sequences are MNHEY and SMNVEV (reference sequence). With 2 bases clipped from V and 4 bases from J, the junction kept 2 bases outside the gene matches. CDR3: CASSLRGRYEQYF. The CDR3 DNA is TGTGCCAGCAGTTTAAGGGGGCGATACGAGCAGTACTTC.